The 12 T cell receptor beta chains given below trace back to one sample, sequenced in a study of shared clonotypes between healthy human individuals. Sequencing was performed with immunoSEQ multiplex PCR; in TCRdb, only in-frame clones are kept and a portion is missing. The sample shows about 2.2 million clones, roughly 93% of them seen only once. The naive CD8 subset, CD45RO-negative cells positively selected for CCR7, excluded terminally differentiated effector memory CD45RA+ cells. Sequenced: naive CD8+ T cells from PBMCs. The receptors derive from a young man in good health. Some clones in this sample may be carry-over from other donors' samples.

This rearrangement joins TRBV28 to TRBJ1-5; D is ambiguous. The germline V and J ends were trimmed by 6 bases and 7 bases, with 19 bases remaining between them. CDR3 length: 15 amino acids. Germline loops: CDR1 MDHEN, CDR2 SYDVKM. Written as DNA, the CDR3 is TGTGCCAGCAGCCTAATGCAAGGGTTCGGGCAGCCCCAGCATTTT. Protein: CASSLMQGFGQPQHF.

The chain has TRBV21-1 and TRBJ2-1; TRBD2, the D gene given by the table, was not confirmed from the DNA. TRBV21-1 is deemed a pseudogene. CDR3 length equals 16 residues. The CDR3 region has the DNA TGTGCCAGCAGCAAAAGGGCGGGACCTCATCACAATGAGCAGTTCTTC. Translated, it gives CASSKRAGPHHNEQFF.

This clone was counted once. The chain combines TRBV11-2 with TRBJ2-1; D is ambiguous. Germline V gene lookup returns CDR1 SGHAT and CDR2 FQNNGV. This CDR3 region has 13 residues. Trimming took 4 bases from V and 8 from J, leaving 12 bases between them. This CDR3 reads CASSYHSLDEQFF. The CDR3 nucleotides read TGTGCCAGCAGCTACCACTCTCTCGATGAGCAGTTCTTC.

The CDR3 region has the DNA TGTGCCAGCATGAACCGGGACTCCGGGGGCAATGAGCAGTTCTTC. Protein sequence: CASMNRDSGGNEQFF. The gene calls are TRBV11-2 and TRBJ2-1, with D possibly matching TRBD2 (6 bases). Looked up from germline, CDR1 is SGHAT and CDR2 is FQNNGV. This CDR3 contains 15 residues. V dropped 7 bases and J dropped 6 bases, with 19 bases sitting between them.

The rearrangement uses TRBV6-1 and TRBJ1-5; D perhaps matches TRBD1 (5 bases). Deletions cut 6 bases from V and 1 base from J, with 13 bases between. CDR1 is MNHNS, CDR2 SASEGT, per germline. The CDR3 covers 15 residues. DNA for the CDR3: TGTGCCAGCAGCGGGACGGGGAAGAGCAATCAGCCCCAGCATTTT. Translating it yields CASSGTGKSNQPQHF.

With respect to this clone: Other DNA sequences in the same sample also yield this CDR3. V and J are TRBV27 and TRBJ2-1, with D perhaps TRBD1 or TRBD2 (5 bases each). Trimming stripped 2 bases from V and 0 bases from J, with 8 bases between. The CDR3 is 15 amino acids. In germline, CDR1 is MNHEY, CDR2 SMNVEV (reference sequence). The CDR3 reads CASSLGGNSYNEQFF. CDR3 nucleotides: TGTGCCAGCAGTTTAGGGGGAAACTCCTACAATGAGCAGTTCTTC.

The chain is built from TRBV7-8 and TRBJ1-1; D is perhaps TRBD1 (6 bases). Germline V lookup: CDR1 SGHVS, CDR2 FQNEAQ. The CDR3 is 14 amino acids. Trimming removed 5 bases from V and 0 bases from J, with 10 bases in between. The chain's CDR3 is CASSEDRLNTEAFF. The CDR3 DNA is TGTGCCAGCAGCGAGGACAGATTGAACACTGAAGCTTTCTTT.

This chain uses TRBV27 with TRBJ2-5, with TRBD1 matching 8 bases. The CDR3 has 14 residues. V lost 3 bases and J lost 5; bases outside the gene matches: 5. Germline-derived CDR1 and CDR2 are MNHEY and SMNVEV (reference sequence). The CDR3 region is CASSFYQGAETQYF. The CDR3 region has the DNA TGTGCCAGCAGTTTTTACCAGGGGGCTGAGACCCAGTACTTC.

The chain recombines TRBV2 with TRBJ2-2; D perhaps matches TRBD2 (5 bases). The CDR3 extends over 14 amino acids. Germline V gives CDR1 SNHLY, CDR2 FYNNEI. Trimming removed 11 bases from V and 0 bases from J, with 13 bases in between. The chain's CDR3 is CAAMRATNTGELFF. The CDR3 DNA is TGTGCCGCCATGCGGGCCACGAACACCGGGGAGCTGTTTTTT.

The chain combines TRBV7-9 with TRBJ2-1; maybe TRBD2 (6 bases). V lost 2 bases and J lost 8, with 10 bases in between. The length of the CDR3 is 13 residues. The germline gives CDR1 SEHNR, CDR2 FQNEAQ (reference sequence). The CDR3 is CASSLTAGDEQFF. In DNA form, the CDR3 reads TGTGCCAGCAGCTTAACAGCGGGTGATGAGCAGTTCTTC. The full variable domain, rest sourced from reference TRBV7-9 and TRBJ2-1, is DTGVSQNPRHKITKRGQNVTFRCDPISEHNRLYWYRQTLGQGPEFLTYFQNEAQLEKSRLLSDRFSAERPKGSFSTLEIQRTEQGDSAMYLCASSLTAGDEQFFGPGTRLTVL.

The genes are TRBV27 and TRBJ2-3; TRBD1 is a possible D gene (6 bases). The CDR3 totals 16 residues. The V end lost 4 bases, the J end lost 6 bases, and 20 bases lay between the germline ends. The germline CDR1 and CDR2 sequences are MNHEY and SMNVEV (reference sequence). The CDR3 spells CASSSSAGQILDTQYF. The CDR3, as DNA: TGTGCCAGCAGTTCATCAGCCGGACAGATCTTGGATACGCAGTATTTT.

The chain links TRBV5-1 to TRBJ2-3; 8 bases line up with TRBD2. J lost 4 bases, V lost 2 bases, and 3 bases had no gene match. The CDR3 runs 14 residues. The germline V gene has CDR1 SGHRS and CDR2 YFSETQ. Here the CDR3 DNA reads TGCGCCAGCAGCTTTAGAGCGGGAGCAGATACGCAGTATTTT. Its protein product is CASSFRAGADTQYF.